A selection of T cell receptor beta chains follows, all from one sample in a study of cytomegalovirus exposure and HLA in healthy donors. Clones were sequenced by immunoSEQ multiplex PCR, and TCRdb holds only the in-frame ones, with some missing. Its table records about 170,000 clones. Sequencing used PBMCs. The receptors here all came from an older woman in good health and CMV-seronegative. Both conserved end residues are part of each CDR3. D genes are given only for firm matches.

>TRBJ2-5|TRBD2|TRBV9
CASSVGGLEETQYF
TGTGCCAGCAGCGTAGGAGGACTAGAAGAGACCCAGTACTTC
>TRBJ1-4|.|TRBV5-1
CASSLEGAGEREKLFF
TGCGCCAGCAGCTTGGAGGGCGCAGGGGAGCGTGAAAAACTGTTTTTT
>TRBJ1-4|TRBD1|TRBV5-5
CASSHLQGGVEKLFF
TGTGCCAGCAGCCACCTCCAGGGGGGTGTAGAAAAACTGTTTTTT
>TRBJ2-1|.|TRBV11-2
CASSSGLGLNEQFF
TGTGCCAGCAGCTCGGGACTCGGGCTCAATGAGCAGTTCTTC
>TRBJ2-5|TRBD2|TRBV5-1
CASSRGTSEETQYF
TGCGCCAGCAGCCGGGGGACTAGCGAAGAGACCCAGTACTTC
>TRBJ1-1|TRBD1|TRBV19
CASSIPQYRGSAEAFF
TGTGCCAGTAGTATTCCTCAATACAGGGGGTCGGCTGAAGCTTTCTTT
>TRBJ2-7|.|TRBV5-6
CASSLAGHLYEQYF
TGTGCCAGCAGCTTGGCGGGACACCTTTACGAGCAGTACTTC
>TRBJ1-2|.|TRBV7-9
CASSLGVRPNNYGYTF
TGTGCCAGCAGCTTAGGGGTCAGGCCTAATAACTATGGCTACACCTTC
>TRBJ1-1|TRBD1|TRBV7-2
CASSRSQGVGTEAFF
TGTGCCAGCAGCCGATCTCAGGGGGTTGGGACTGAAGCTTTCTTT
>TRBJ1-2|TRBD1|TRBV6-1
CASTSLGTVDYGYTF
TGTGCCAGCACTTCCCTGGGGACAGTGGACTATGGCTACACCTTC
>TRBJ1-5|TRBD1|TRBV7-8
CASSLQRDRDDQPQHF
TGTGCCAGCAGCTTACAACGGGACAGGGACGATCAGCCCCAGCATTTT
>TRBJ1-1|.|TRBV10-1
CASSERRGEAFF
TGCGCCAGCAGTGAAAGGAGGGGTGAAGCTTTCTTT
>TRBJ2-1|TRBD2|TRBV2
CASSLLAVNEQFF
TGTGCCAGCAGTTTACTAGCGGTAAATGAGCAGTTCTTC
>TRBJ1-1|TRBD1|TRBV5-6
CASSIGQGVNTEAFF
TGTGCCAGCAGCATTGGACAGGGGGTGAACACTGAAGCTTTCTTT
>TRBJ1-2|TRBD1|TRBV7-9
CASSPRDSTNYGYTF
TGTGCCAGCAGTCCCCGGGACAGTACTAACTATGGCTACACCTTC
>TRBJ2-2|.|TRBV7-6
CASSLRPITGELFF
TGTGCCAGCAGCTTGAGGCCCATCACCGGGGAGCTGTTTTTT
>TRBJ2-1|.|TRBV2
CASGLPGTLYNEQFF
TGTGCCAGCGGACTCCCCGGGACTCTCTACAATGAGCAGTTCTTC
>TRBJ2-5|TRBD2|TRBV5-4
CASSLNFRASGNPQETQYF
TGTGCCAGCAGCTTGAACTTTCGGGCTAGCGGGAATCCGCAAGAGACCCAGTACTTC
>TRBJ1-5|.|TRBV18
CASSPPGQGGRNQPQHF
TGTGCCAGCTCACCACCCGGGCAGGGAGGACGCAATCAGCCCCAGCATTTT
>TRBJ1-1|.|TRBV6-6
CASTGAGNTEAFF
TGTGCCAGCACAGGAGCGGGGAACACTGAAGCTTTCTTT
>TRBJ2-3|TRBD2|TRBV12-5
CASGLAREKGTSGGPDTQYF
TGTGCTAGTGGTTTGGCCCGGGAGAAAGGGACTAGCGGGGGCCCAGATACGCAGTATTTT
>TRBJ1-2|TRBD1|TRBV18
CASSPPRGQAGPYEDYGYTF
TGTGCCAGCTCACCACCGCGAGGACAGGCTGGCCCCTACGAGGACTATGGCTACACCTTC
>TRBJ1-3|.|TRBV4-2
CASSHQATSGNTIYF
TGTGCCAGCAGCCACCAGGCCACCTCTGGAAACACCATATATTTT
>TRBJ2-7|TRBD2|TRBV6-5
CASSWTSGSNEQYF
TGTGCCAGCAGTTGGACTAGCGGGAGTAACGAGCAGTACTTC
>TRBJ1-1|.|TRBV7-2
CASSSQTGMNTEAFF
TGTGCCAGCAGCTCCCAGACGGGAATGAACACTGAAGCTTTCTTT
>TRBJ1-2|TRBD1|TRBV19
CASSRRQGSYGYTF
TGTGCCAGTAGTCGAAGACAGGGTAGCTATGGCTACACCTTC
>TRBJ2-7|TRBD1|TRBV29-1
CSVGTGDPRGTYEQYF
TGCAGCGTAGGGACAGGGGACCCGAGGGGGACCTACGAGCAGTACTTC
>TRBJ2-7|.|TRBV7-8
CASSRAPGSYEQYF
TGTGCCAGCAGTCGAGCCCCCGGTTCCTACGAGCAGTACTTC
>TRBJ1-5|.|TRBV18
CASSPLANQPQHF
TGTGCCAGCTCACCACTGGCAAATCAGCCCCAGCATTTT
>TRBJ2-5|TRBD1|TRBV27
CASSPGQGGETQYF
TGTGCCAGCAGTCCGGGACAGGGAGGAGAGACCCAGTACTTC
>TRBJ1-2|.|TRBV7-8
CASSSLPQAERYGYTF
TGTGCCAGCAGCTCGCTCCCCCAGGCCGAAAGATATGGCTACACCTTC